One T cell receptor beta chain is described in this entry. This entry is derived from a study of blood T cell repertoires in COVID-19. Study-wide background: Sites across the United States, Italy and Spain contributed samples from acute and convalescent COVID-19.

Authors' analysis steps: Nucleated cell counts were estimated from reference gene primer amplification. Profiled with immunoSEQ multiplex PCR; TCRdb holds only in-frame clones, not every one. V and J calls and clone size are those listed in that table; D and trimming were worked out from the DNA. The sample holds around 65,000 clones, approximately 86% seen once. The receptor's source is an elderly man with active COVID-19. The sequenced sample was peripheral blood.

The chain's CDR3 is CASSRGQVNTEAFF. DNA for the CDR3: TGCGCCAGCAGCCGCGGACAGGTGAACACTGAAGCTTTCTTT. V is TRBV4-1 and J is TRBJ1-1; 7 bases match TRBD1. CDR1 is MGHRA and CDR2 is YSYEKL in the germline V gene. The CDR3 is made up of 14 amino acids. V shed 4 bases, J shed 0 bases, and the junction held 2 bases outside the gene matches.